The rows below give T cell receptor beta chains drawn from one sample of a study of blood T cells in healthy people across ages. TCRdb independently ran MiXCR on the 5' RACE reads; one entry per CDR3 protein. The sample holds over 700,000 distinct CDR3 sequences, approximately 25% seen once. This same sample was also part of a study on T cells of mothers and their children.

Sequenced sample: blood. Receptors were obtained from a boy aged 5-17 years in good health. The CDR3 runs from the conserved cysteine through the conserved F or W. Fields, in order: D gene, clone size, J gene, V gene, CDR3 DNA, CDR3 protein. The D gene is left open where the match is weak. Some rows have no size entry. The others give once, few or many, or a class for an expanded clone.

.,.,TRBJ1-2,TRBV19,TGTGCCAGTAGTCCACCATCGGGACGGAACTATGGCTACACCTTC,CASSPPSGRNYGYTF
.,few,TRBJ1-1,TRBV6-1,TGTGCCAGCGCCGGACGGTACACTGAAGCTTTCTTT,CASAGRYTEAFF
.,.,TRBJ1-2,TRBV20-1,TGCAGTGCTAGTCCCGACTCTGGGGGTGACTATGGCTACACCTTC,CSASPDSGGDYGYTF
.,.,TRBJ1-1,TRBV4-2,TGTGCCAGCAGCCAGGGTCCCAGTTCCGATTTCTTT,CASSQGPSSDFF
TRBD2,few,TRBJ2-1,TRBV7-9,TGTGCCAGCAGCTCGGGACTACCAAATGAGCAGTTCTTC,CASSSGLPNEQFF
TRBD2,.,TRBJ2-1,TRBV20-1,TGCAGTGCTAGGTGGGGGGAGGGACTGAATGAGCAGTTCTTC,CSARWGEGLNEQFF
TRBD1,few,TRBJ2-7,TRBV27,TGTGCCAGCAGGAGTGGGGACAGGGGCGAGCAGTACTTC,CASRSGDRGEQYF
.,.,TRBJ2-3,TRBV5-5,TGTGCCAGCAGCCCCCTGGGGGTTGGGACAGATACGCAGTATTTT,CASSPLGVGTDTQYF
.,.,TRBJ1-1,TRBV7-2,TGTGCCAGCAGCTTATGGATGGTAGAAGCTTTCTTT,CASSLWMVEAFF
.,.,TRBJ1-6,TRBV28,TGTGCCAGCAGTTCAGATAATTCACCCCTCCACTTT,CASSSDNSPLHF
.,.,TRBJ2-5,TRBV29-1,TGCAGCGGATTTTGGACGCAAGAGACCCAGTACTTC,CSGFWTQETQYF
.,.,TRBJ1-2,TRBV5-1,TGCGCCAGCAGCCACCGGGTTGCGTATGGCTACACCTTC,CASSHRVAYGYTF
TRBD2,few,TRBJ2-7,TRBV5-1,TGCGCCAGCAGCTATGCTAGCGGGGGTGGCTACGAGCAGTACTTC,CASSYASGGGYEQYF
.,few,TRBJ2-5,TRBV12-3/TRBV12-4,TGTGCCAGCAGCTTACTCCCCACCCCGGAGACCCAGTACTTC,CASSLLPTPETQYF
TRBD1,few,TRBJ1-1,TRBV6-5,TGTGCCAGCAGCATCGGACAGGACACTGAAGCTTTCTTT,CASSIGQDTEAFF
.,few,TRBJ2-1,TRBV20-1,TGCAGTGCTTGGGACAACCTTTACAATGAGCAGTTCTTC,CSAWDNLYNEQFF
.,.,TRBJ2-7,TRBV9,TGTGCCAGCAGCCCCGGGACTGCCTCCTACGAGCAGTACTTC,CASSPGTASYEQYF
.,.,TRBJ1-3,TRBV27,TGTGCCAGCAGTTTATCGGCAGGTTCTGGAAACACCATATATTTT,CASSLSAGSGNTIYF
TRBD1,.,TRBJ2-4,TRBV12-3/TRBV12-4,TGTGCCAGCAGGACAGGGTTGATAGCCAAAAACATTCAGTACTTC,CASRTGLIAKNIQYF
TRBD1,.,TRBJ1-5,TRBV7-2,TGTGCCAGCAGCTCTAGACAGGGGGGGGAGCCCCAGCATTTT,CASSSRQGGEPQHF
TRBD2,few,TRBJ2-2,TRBV11-1,TGTGCCAGCGGCGAACGCTCACTGGGCCAACTAGCGGGATACACCGGGGAGCTGTTTTTT,CASGERSLGQLAGYTGELFF
TRBD2,.,TRBJ2-3,TRBV13,TGTGCCAGCAGCTCACGGGGGGGCAGGATTGATACGCAGTATTTT,CASSSRGGRIDTQYF
TRBD1,few,TRBJ2-1,TRBV5-1,TGCGCCAGCAGCTTTGGACAGGGGACTTACAATGAGCAGTTCTTC,CASSFGQGTYNEQFF
.,few,TRBJ2-1,TRBV4-1,TGCGCCAGCAGCCATGCTAGACAGTCATACAATGAGCAGTTCTTC,CASSHARQSYNEQFF
.,.,TRBJ2-5,TRBV7-2,TGTGCCAGCAGCTTATTGGGGTCGGGGGAGACCCAGTACTTC,CASSLLGSGETQYF
.,few,TRBJ2-3,TRBV7-2,TGTGCCAGCAGCTTAGAAGTTGGGGTCACCCTCGGGACGCAGTATTTT,CASSLEVGVTLGTQYF
.,few,TRBJ2-5,TRBV3-1,TGTGCCAGCAGCCCCGCGCGGGCCTATGAGACCCAGTACTTC,CASSPARAYETQYF
TRBD2,few,TRBJ2-5,TRBV29-1,TGCAGCGTGACTAGCGGGGGGAATCAAGAGACCCAGTACTTC,CSVTSGGNQETQYF
.,.,TRBJ2-1,TRBV24-1,TGTGCCACCAGCGAGGGGCTAGGGCAGTTCTTC,CATSEGLGQFF
.,once,TRBJ2-2,TRBV24-1,TGTGCCACCAGTGAAACAGGGTACACCGGGGAGCTGTTTTTT,CATSETGYTGELFF
.,few,TRBJ1-2,TRBV19,TGTGCCAGTGGAGGCTACACCTTC,CASGGYTF
.,.,TRBJ1-3,TRBV20-1,TGCAGTGCTAGTGTAGCCGATTTCCCTGGAAACACCATATATTTT,CSASVADFPGNTIYF
.,few,TRBJ2-7,TRBV2,TGTGCCAGCAGTGCTGCGACAGGCCGCCCGGAGTACTTC,CASSAATGRPEYF
TRBD2,.,TRBJ2-2,TRBV5-5,TGTGCCAGCAGCCGGAGATCCGGCGGGGGGACCGGGGAGCTGTTTTTT,CASSRRSGGGTGELFF
.,few,TRBJ2-5,TRBV7-7,TGTGCTAGCAGCTTAGGTCTCCCGGGAAACGGAGAGACCCAGTACTTC,CASSLGLPGNGETQYF
.,.,TRBJ1-4,TRBV5-6,TGTGCCAGCAGCCCTACGGGGACGGAAAAACTGTTTTTT,CASSPTGTEKLFF
.,.,TRBJ2-3,TRBV6-2/TRBV6-3,TGTGCCAGTGGGAGCGGGGATACGCAGTATTTT,CASGSGDTQYF
TRBD2,.,TRBJ2-7,TRBV3-1,TGTGCCAGCAGCCGACTAGCGGGGATTTCCTACGAGCAGTACTTC,CASSRLAGISYEQYF
TRBD1,.,TRBJ2-5,TRBV5-1,TGCGCCAGCAGCGGACGGACAGGTTCGGAAGAGACCCAGTACTTC,CASSGRTGSEETQYF
.,few,TRBJ2-1,TRBV15,TGTGCCACCAGCAGAGTTCCTTACAATGAGCAGTTCTTC,CATSRVPYNEQFF
.,.,TRBJ2-4,TRBV29-1,TGCAGCGTTGAAGATCTGCTAGCCAAAAACATTCAGTACTTC,CSVEDLLAKNIQYF
.,few,TRBJ2-1,TRBV5-6,TGTGCCAGCAGCTCCTTGGATAACAATGAGCAGTTCTTC,CASSSLDNNEQFF
TRBD1,.,TRBJ1-2,TRBV5-4,TGTGCCAGCAGCTTGGAAGCAGGGGGCCTCGGCTACACCTTC,CASSLEAGGLGYTF
.,.,TRBJ2-2,TRBV12-3/TRBV12-4,TGTGTCAGCAGAAGGACCCTCGTGAACACCGGGGAGCTGTTTTTT,CVSRRTLVNTGELFF
TRBD1,few,TRBJ2-7,TRBV11-2,TGTGCCAGCAGCTTAAACGTCGGGACAGGGGCCAACGAGCAGTACTTC,CASSLNVGTGANEQYF
.,.,TRBJ2-4,TRBV20-1,TGCAGTGCTAGAGATCCAGGGAGAAACGTTCAGTACTTC,CSARDPGRNVQYF
TRBD2,.,TRBJ2-3,TRBV15,TGTGCCGCCAGCAGAGGTAGCGGGGGGACAGATACGCAGTATTTT,CAASRGSGGTDTQYF
TRBD1,few,TRBJ1-1,TRBV15,TGTGCCACCAGCAGTCGACAGGGGAACACTGAAGCTTTCTTT,CATSSRQGNTEAFF
TRBD2,.,TRBJ2-1,TRBV7-9,TGTGCCAGCAGCGCCGGGACCGCGGGAGATGAGCAGTTCTTC,CASSAGTAGDEQFF
TRBD2,.,TRBJ2-1,TRBV20-1,TGCAGTGCTGGCCATAGCGGGAGTTCCTACAATGAGCAGTTCTTC,CSAGHSGSSYNEQFF
TRBD1,.,TRBJ1-2,TRBV3-1,TGTGCCAGCAGCCAGGGAGACAGGGGAGCGTTCCCAGAGGGTGGCTACACCTTC,CASSQGDRGAFPEGGYTF